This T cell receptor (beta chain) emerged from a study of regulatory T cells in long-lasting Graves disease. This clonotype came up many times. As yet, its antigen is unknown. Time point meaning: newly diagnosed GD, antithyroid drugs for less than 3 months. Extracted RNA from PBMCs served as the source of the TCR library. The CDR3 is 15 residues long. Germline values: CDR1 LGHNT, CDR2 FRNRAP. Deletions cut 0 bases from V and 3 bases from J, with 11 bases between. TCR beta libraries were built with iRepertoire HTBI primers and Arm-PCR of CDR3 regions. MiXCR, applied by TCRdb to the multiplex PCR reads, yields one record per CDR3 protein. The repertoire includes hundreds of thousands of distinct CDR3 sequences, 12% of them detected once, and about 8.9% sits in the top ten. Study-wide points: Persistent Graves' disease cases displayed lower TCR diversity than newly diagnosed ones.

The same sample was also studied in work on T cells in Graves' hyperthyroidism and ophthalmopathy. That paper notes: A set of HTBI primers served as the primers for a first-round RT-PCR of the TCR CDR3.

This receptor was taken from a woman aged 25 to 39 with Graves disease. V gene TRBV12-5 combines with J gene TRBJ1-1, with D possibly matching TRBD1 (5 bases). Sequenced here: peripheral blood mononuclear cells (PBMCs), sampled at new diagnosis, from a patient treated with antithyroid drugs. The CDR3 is CASGLVRAGYTEAFF. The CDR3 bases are TGTGCTAGTGGTTTGGTACGGGCAGGGTACACTGAAGCTTTCTTT.